The rows below give T cell receptor beta chains drawn from one sample of a study of blood T cells in healthy people across ages. TCRdb processed the 5' RACE reads anew with MiXCR; each CDR3 protein has one entry. The data contain 950,000 to 1,200,000 distinct CDR3 sequences, more than 30% of them singletons. The sequenced sample consisted of blood. These receptors were obtained from a man aged 18 to 30 in good health. CDR3s include the opening cysteine and the closing phenylalanine or tryptophan. The D gene is left open where the match is weak. Clone size appears in some rows only: once, few, many, or a class for an expanded clone.

>TRBJ2-5|.|.|TRBV10-3
TGTGCCATCAGTGAGTCGACTCCGGGTGGGGCGCAAGAGACCCAGTACTTC
CAISESTPGGAQETQYF
>TRBJ2-7|.|.|TRBV28
TGTGCCAGCAGTTTTGGACCCTCGGTCCTCTACGAGCAGTACTTC
CASSFGPSVLYEQYF
>TRBJ2-5|.|TRBD2|TRBV20-1
TGCAGTGCTGCCGGGACTAGCGGGGTCCAAGAGACCCAGTACTTC
CSAAGTSGVQETQYF
>TRBJ2-7|.|.|TRBV21-1
TGTGCCAGCAGCAAAGTAACGCGGGGACTAGCGGGGGGGAAGGCCTACAATGAGCAGTACTTC
CASSKVTRGLAGGKAYNEQYF
>TRBJ2-7|.|.|TRBV12-3/TRBV12-4
TGTGCCAGCAGTGGCCCACCGGACAGACAAACCTACAATGAGCAGTACTTC
CASSGPPDRQTYNEQYF
>TRBJ2-7|few|.|TRBV13
TGTGCCAGCAGCTCGGCGAAAGGCGAGCAGTACTTC
CASSSAKGEQYF
>TRBJ1-2|.|TRBD1|TRBV7-9
TGTGCCAGCAGGCCTCTAGGACAGGGGGTTGGCTACACCTTC
CASRPLGQGVGYTF
>TRBJ2-2|.|TRBD2|TRBV20-1
TGCAGTGCTGAGACTGGACTAGCGGGGGACACCGGGGAGCTGTTTTTT
CSAETGLAGDTGELFF
>TRBJ2-7|.|.|TRBV4-2
TGTGCCAGCAGCCAAGATCACTACTTAGGGGAGTGCGAGCAGTACTTC
CASSQDHYLGECEQYF
>TRBJ2-3|many|.|TRBV20-1
TGCAGTGCTAGCCCTCAAGATACGCAGTATTTT
CSASPQDTQYF
>TRBJ2-3|.|.|TRBV20-1
TGCAGTGCTAGAGATCGGGGGACTAGCACAGATACGCAGTATTTT
CSARDRGTSTDTQYF
>TRBJ1-5|.|.|TRBV5-1
TGCGCCAGCAGTACAAACTACGATCAGCCCCAGCATTTT
CASSTNYDQPQHF
>TRBJ2-2|.|.|TRBV9
TGTGCCAGCAGCACTCCGATCCTGGGGGTCAACACCGGGGAGCTGTTTTTT
CASSTPILGVNTGELFF
>TRBJ2-7|few|TRBD1|TRBV11-1
TGTGCCAGCAGCTTAGTAGTGGACAGGGGTAATGAGCAGTACTTC
CASSLVVDRGNEQYF
>TRBJ1-1|.|.|TRBV29-1
TGCAGCGTCCGAGGGATGCCCCCCCGAGGGAACACTGAAGCTTTCTTT
CSVRGMPPRGNTEAFF
>TRBJ1-5|.|TRBD1|TRBV20-1
TGCAGTGCTATATCCCATGACAGGGGAACTGGCAATCAGCCCCAGCATTTT
CSAISHDRGTGNQPQHF
>TRBJ2-2|.|.|TRBV2
TGTGCCAGCCGGAAACCCACCGGGGAGCTGTTTTTT
CASRKPTGELFF
>TRBJ1-5|.|.|TRBV27
TGTGCCAGCAGACAGGGTCTCAGCAATCAGCCCCAGCATTTT
CASRQGLSNQPQHF
>TRBJ2-1|few|TRBD2|TRBV20-1
TGCAGTGTTCTAACTAGCGGGGGCTCCTACAATGAGCAGTTCTTC
CSVLTSGGSYNEQFF
>TRBJ2-4|.|.|TRBV12-3/TRBV12-4
TGTGCCAGCAGTTCGGGTGAAGCCAAAAACATTCAGTACTTC
CASSSGEAKNIQYF